This passage covers 21 T cell receptor beta chains from one sample sequenced in a study of early stage breast cancer tumors. This table comes from immunoSEQ multiplex PCR, and its TCRdb copy is limited to in-frame clones, with some not included. The sample consists of tens of thousands of clones, roughly 77% of them appearing once. The specimen sequenced was breast tumor tissue. The receptors were gathered from a person aged 30-39 years with breast cancer.

This clone occurred once. The genes are TRBV20-1 and TRBJ2-7, with D perhaps matching TRBD1 or TRBD2 (5 bases each). The CDR3 runs to 11 residues. Trimming removed 7 bases at V and 1 base at J, with 8 bases between. Germline V gene data show CDR1 as DFQATT and CDR2 as SNEGSKA (reference sequence). In DNA, the CDR3 is TGCAGTGTTGGGGGTTCCTACGAGCAGTACTTC. This gives the protein CSVGGSYEQYF.

The J gene is TRBJ1-3, the V gene TRBV30; 7 bases align to TRBD1. The V segment lost 5 bases and the J segment 1 base; nucleotides outside the gene matches: 5. The CDR3 covers 14 residues. The germline gives CDR1 GTSNPN, CDR2 SVGIG (reference sequence). The CDR3 DNA follows: TGTGCCTGGCTAGGGGGCCGATCTGGAAACACCATATATTTT. This codes for CAWLGGRSGNTIYF.

The rearrangement uses TRBV5-4 and TRBJ2-7; 11 bases are a match to TRBD2. The CDR3 extends over 18 amino acids. With V trimmed by 0 bases and J by 1 base, 9 bases remained unmatched. Germline CDR1 reads SGHNT; CDR2 reads YYREEE (reference sequence). In DNA form, the CDR3 reads TGTGCCAGCAGCTTGGATCCTAGCGGGAGGTCGATATCCTACGAGCAGTACTTC. It encodes CASSLDPSGRSISYEQYF.

J is TRBJ1-4 and V is TRBV18, with no clear D. In germline, CDR1 is KGHSH, CDR2 LQKENI. Trimming removed 5 bases from V and 6 bases from J, with 16 bases in between. The CDR3 is 15 residues long. The CDR3 region is CASSVNSLGDEKLFF. CDR3 in DNA: TGTGCCAGCTCAGTCAACTCCCTCGGGGATGAAAAACTGTTTTTT. Full variable domain (outside the CDR3, taken from reference TRBV18 and TRBJ1-4): NAGVMQNPRHLVRRRGQEARLRCSPMKGHSHVYWYRQLPEEGLKFMVYLQKENIIDESGMPKERFSAEFPKEGPSILRIQQVVRGDSAAYFCASSVNSLGDEKLFFGSGTQLSVL.

The chain employs TRBV6-5 and TRBJ2-7; 7 positions match TRBD2. Germline loops: CDR1 MNHEY, CDR2 SVGAGI. The CDR3 runs 14 residues. The trim removed 6 bases at V and 6 bases at J, leaving 11 bases unmatched. CDR3 in amino acids: CASSRPGGSGEQYF. For the CDR3, the DNA is TGTGCCAGCAGCCGCCCCGGGGGGAGTGGCGAGCAGTACTTC.

The chain couples TRBV19 to TRBJ2-2; 11 bases match TRBD1. J gave up 5 bases and V 3 bases, and 2 bases lay outside the gene matches. The germline V gene encodes CDR1 LNHDA and CDR2 SQIVND (reference sequence). The CDR3 loop spans 15 amino acids. The CDR3 loop reads CASSIGTGGTGELFF. The CDR3 DNA is TGTGCCAGTAGTATTGGGACAGGGGGGACCGGGGAGCTGTTTTTT.

This clone appeared a few times. This chain links TRBV6-1 with TRBJ1-4; 8 nucleotides align to TRBD1. Germline V gives CDR1 MNHNS, CDR2 SASEGT. This CDR3 has 14 residues. Trimming at V came to 6 bases and at J to 8 bases, leaving 8 bases not matched to a gene. CDR3 sequence: CASRQGAFGEKLFF. For the CDR3, the DNA is TGTGCCAGCAGGCAGGGGGCCTTTGGAGAAAAACTGTTTTTT.

The rearrangement joins TRBV6-5 to TRBJ2-7, with 9 bases identical to TRBD1. The CDR3 spans 15 residues. Trimming at V came to 6 bases and at J to 5 bases, leaving 11 bases not matched to a gene. Germline loops: CDR1 MNHEY, CDR2 SVGAGI. The CDR3 loop reads CASSPTGQGVHEQYF. The CDR3 DNA reads as TGTGCCAGCAGCCCGACGGGACAGGGAGTCCACGAGCAGTACTTC.

This clone was counted between two and nine times. The gene calls are TRBV6-5 and TRBJ2-7; 7 bases line up with TRBD1. V shed 0 bases and J 1 base; nucleotides not matched to a gene: 6. CDR3 size: 16 residues. The germline gives CDR1 MNHEY, CDR2 SVGAGI. The CDR3 reads CASSYSTGQGSYEQYF. CDR3 coding DNA: TGTGCCAGCAGTTACTCGACAGGGCAGGGATCCTACGAGCAGTACTTC.

The CDR3 loop is CASSLPGAANEKLFF. For the CDR3, the DNA is TGTGCCAGCAGTTTACCAGGGGCGGCTAATGAAAAACTGTTTTTT. V usage is TRBV28 and J usage is TRBJ1-4, with D possibly being TRBD1 (6 bases). Trimming removed 2 bases at V and 3 bases at J, with 10 bases between. This CDR3 is built from 15 residues. Germline CDR1 MDHEN, CDR2 SYDVKM. The full variable domain, in which reference TRBV28 and TRBJ1-4 provide the parts outside the CDR3, is DVKVTQSSRYLVKRTGEKVFLECVQDMDHENMFWYRQDPGLGLRLIYFSYDVKMKEKGDIPEGYSVSREKKERFSLILESASTNQTSMYLCASSLPGAANEKLFFGSGTQLSVL.

The rearrangement uses TRBV7-6 and TRBJ2-7, with D possibly TRBD2 on 5 matching bases. Germline CDR1 and CDR2: SGHVS and FNYEAQ. V lost 1 base to trimming and J lost 0 bases, with 7 bases between them. The CDR3 has 14 amino acids. Here the CDR3 reads CASSLGGNSYEQYF. The CDR3 DNA reads as TGTGCCAGCAGCTTAGGAGGGAACTCCTACGAGCAGTACTTC.

This clone has only a few counts. The CDR3 DNA follows: TGTGCCAGTAGTCTTTTCCCCCGGGACATCCCTAATTCACCCCTCCACTTT. Encoded protein: CASSLFPRDIPNSPLHF. This rearrangement joins TRBV19 to TRBJ1-6, with a possible D match to TRBD1 (6 bases). There are 17 residues in the CDR3. CDR1 and CDR2 from the germline V gene are LNHDA and SQIVND (reference sequence). V lost 5 bases to trimming and J lost 6 bases, with 20 bases between them.

The chain carries TRBV14 and TRBJ2-1, with TRBD2 matching over 8 bases. Germline values: CDR1 SGHDN, CDR2 FVKESK. The V gene end was trimmed by 0 bases and the J gene end by 2 bases; junction bases not matched to a gene: 9. CDR3 length equals 18 residues. The CDR3 sequence is CASSQDKSGRSPYNEQFF. The CDR3 DNA reads as TGTGCCAGCAGCCAAGATAAGAGCGGGAGATCCCCCTACAATGAGCAGTTCTTC.

The gene calls are TRBV5-1 and TRBJ2-2, with TRBD1 matching 8 bases. The CDR3 length is 15 residues. V trimming: 3 bases; J trimming: 0 bases; junction bases outside the gene matches: 1. CDR1 and CDR2 (germline): SGHRS, YFSETQ. The CDR3 DNA follows: TGCGCCAGCAGCTGGACAGGGCCGAACACCGGGGAGCTGTTTTTT. Protein: CASSWTGPNTGELFF.

The chain uses TRBV5-1 and TRBJ2-7; 7 bases agree with TRBD2. Germline values: CDR1 SGHRS, CDR2 YFSETQ. CDR3 length equals 14 residues. The V gene end was trimmed by 5 bases and the J gene end by 5 bases; junction bases not matched to a gene: 10. The CDR3 loop reads CASRRGDLSHEQYF. The CDR3 DNA reads TGCGCCAGCAGACGGGGGGACCTTTCCCACGAGCAGTACTTC.

CDR3 sequence: CASSRRANANTGELFF. Written as DNA, the CDR3 is TGTGCCAGCAGCCGTAGGGCAAACGCGAACACCGGGGAGCTGTTTTTT. The chain links TRBV4-2 to TRBJ2-2; D gene uncertain. With 4 bases removed from V and 0 bases from J, the gap between germline ends came to 12 bases. Germline V lookup: CDR1 LGHNA, CDR2 YNFKEQ. This CDR3 has 16 residues.

The chain uses TRBV5-6 and TRBJ2-1; D is tentatively TRBD1 or TRBD2 (6 bases each). In germline, CDR1 is SGHDT, CDR2 YYEEEE. The CDR3 sequence is 15 residues long. V lost 2 bases and J lost 2, with 11 bases in between. The CDR3 DNA sequence: TGTGCCAGCAGCTTTCGGGGGCTTACCTACAATGAGCAGTTCTTC. Protein product: CASSFRGLTYNEQFF.

This clone was recorded once. The chain is built from TRBV18 and TRBJ2-7; 10 bases are shared with TRBD1. The CDR3 spans 15 residues. The germline V gene encodes CDR1 KGHSH and CDR2 LQKENI. J gave up 7 bases and V 0 bases, and 6 bases lay outside the gene matches. The CDR3 DNA reads TGTGCCAGCTCACCACCTGGGACAGGGGCTTCTGAGCAGTACTTC. Translated: CASSPPGTGASEQYF.

As DNA, the CDR3 is TGTGCCAGTAGCCCATGGCCTAGCGGGATGGTTAGAGAGCAGTTCTTC. Amino acids: CASSPWPSGMVREQFF. The chain has TRBV19 and TRBJ2-1; 9 nucleotides match TRBD2. Losses at the gene ends were 6 bases for V and 10 bases for J; bases not matched to a gene: 16. This CDR3 has 16 residues. Germline V gene lookup returns CDR1 LNHDA and CDR2 SQIVND (reference sequence).

This clone was recorded only once. The V call is TRBV7-3, the J call TRBJ2-1; D unresolved. The CDR3 consists of 18 residues. Trimming cost V 1 base and J 0 bases, with 16 bases left between them. CDR1 and CDR2 from the germline V gene are SGHTA and FQGTGA. CDR3: CASSLNPTRHSSYNEQFF. In DNA form, the CDR3 reads TGTGCCAGCAGCTTAAACCCGACCAGGCACAGCTCCTACAATGAGCAGTTCTTC.

V is TRBV21-1 and J is TRBJ2-5; the table gives TRBD1 as D, unverified against the DNA. TRBV21-1 is a pseudogene locus. The CDR3 contains 14 residues. CDR3 nucleotides: TGTGCCAGCAGCCCTGGACAGCACCAAGAGACCCAGTACTTC. It yields the protein CASSPGQHQETQYF.